These T cell receptor beta chains were read from a single sample in a study of Ad26.COV2.S vaccination and SARS-CoV-2 variants. The table came from immunoSEQ multiplex PCR; TCRdb's copy has only in-frame clones and leaves some out. Here the sample spans about 350,000 clones, around 89% being singletons. The material sequenced was peripheral blood, taken in a trial of Ad26.COV2.S vaccine versus placebo. The receptors stem from a person between 18 and 65 years old who received the Ad26.COV2.S COVID-19 vaccine or a placebo. The conserved cysteine and the conserved F or W are not part of the CDR3 here. D genes are given only for firm matches.

TRBJ2-5 TRBV5-1 TRBD1 ASSFLGQQETQY
TRBJ1-2 TRBV5-5 NA ASSHQRQIPTYGYT
TRBJ2-2 TRBV2 TRBD1 ASSEGQGGTGELF
TRBJ1-5 TRBV7-2 NA ASSLKVSGNQPQH
TRBJ2-1 TRBV2 NA ASKPGQYNEQF
TRBJ1-1 TRBV19 NA ASSIDRVENTEAF
TRBJ2-7 TRBV20-1 NA SAPDGYEQY
TRBJ2-5 TRBV5-5 NA ASWGFEGTQY
TRBJ2-2 TRBV18 NA ASSPRNLVGDTGELF
TRBJ2-1 TRBV11-1 NA ASSLNSLGHEQF
TRBJ1-1 TRBV10-3 NA AISESGAGNTEAF
TRBJ2-7 TRBV7-8 NA ASSLAVGAGYEQY
TRBJ1-1 TRBV11-2 NA ASSPGRRGTEAF